These 26 T cell receptor beta chains were all obtained from the same sample, sequenced in a study of T cells in Graves' hyperthyroidism and ophthalmopathy (dated by TCRdb to between 2018 and 2020). Preparation of the library involved multiplex PCR. TCRdb lists the instrument as Illumina HiSeq 2000. The TCR beta CDR3 regions were amplified from the RNA transcripts. The TCR CDR3 was subjected to a first round of RT-PCR using the HTBI primer set and the Qiagen OneStep RT-PCR kit. The raw public data were reprocessed by TCRdb itself: fastp quality trimming at Q25, MiXCR clonotype calling, in-frame beta chains only. Rows with one shared CDR3 protein collapse into an entry with the most common genes and DNA. Counted in this sample were around 620,000 distinct CDR3 sequences; just over 45% of them appeared once. Jointly, the top ten make up 15% to 20% of the sample. Sequencing was performed on peripheral blood or thyroid tissue (not recorded which). The origin of the receptors is an adult woman with Graves' disease, either hyperthyroidism or ophthalmopathy (not recorded which).

J is TRBJ2-5 and V is TRBV10-2; D is perhaps TRBD1 or TRBD2 (5 bases each). Trimming took 4 bases from V and 4 from J, leaving 16 bases between them. The CDR3 contains 15 residues. Germline CDR1 and CDR2: WSHSY and SAAADI. The CDR3 nucleotides read TGCGCCAGCAGTGGGGGGATAGGGCTTATAGAGACCCAGTACTTC. Its translation: CASSGGIGLIETQYF.

This clonotype occurred many times. The chain uses TRBV6-5 and TRBJ1-5; D is unresolved. The CDR3 extends over 15 amino acids. Germline CDR1 MNHEY, CDR2 SVGAGI. Trimming removed 4 bases from V and 6 bases from J, with 16 bases in between. The CDR3 DNA follows: TGTGCCAGCAGTTCGGACCCTCTTTGGCGTCAGCCCCAGCATTTT. Translated, it gives CASSSDPLWRQPQHF.

The sample holds many counts of this clonotype. The V gene is TRBV11-2, the J gene TRBJ2-5; the D gene is possibly TRBD2 (6 bases). V gave up 0 bases and J gave up 3 bases, with 11 bases separating them. Germline V gene lookup returns CDR1 SGHAT and CDR2 FQNNGV. The CDR3 sequence is 15 residues long. CDR3 coding DNA: TGTGCCAGCAGCTTAGAGGGTACGGGAGAAGAGACCCAGTACTTC. It encodes CASSLEGTGEETQYF.

This clonotype has more than one count but fewer than ten. A much larger clone lies a single base off, so this may be a read error. The chain recombines TRBV12-3 or TRBV12-4 with TRBJ1-1; D call uncertain. The germline V and J ends were trimmed by 10 bases and 1 base, with 13 bases remaining between them. This CDR3 has 13 residues. The CDR3 region has the DNA TGTGCCAACAGCTTTAACGGGAACACTGAAGCTTTCTTT. Amino acid sequence: CANSFNGNTEAFF.

The V gene is TRBV10-2, the J gene TRBJ1-1, with 7 positions matching TRBD1. This CDR3 is 15 amino acids long. V lost 3 bases, J lost 7 bases, and 11 bases stayed unmatched. Germline loops: CDR1 WSHSY, CDR2 SAAADI. CDR3 DNA: TGCGCCAGCAGTGATATAGGGGGCGGATTCGGTGAAGCTTTCTTT. This translates into CASSDIGGGFGEAFF.

V and J are TRBV20-1 and TRBJ2-7, with D unresolved. The CDR3 is 15 amino acids. The V end lost 1 base, the J end lost 2 bases, and 15 bases lay between the germline ends. CDR1 and CDR2 (germline): DFQATT, SNEGSKA (reference sequence). The CDR3 DNA is TGCAGTGCTAGAGCCCTCTGGCGCCCCACCTACGAGCAGTACTTC. Amino acids: CSARALWRPTYEQYF.

V and J are TRBV7-2 and TRBJ1-3; no firm D call. This CDR3 has 10 residues. The V gene lost 5 bases and the J gene lost 12 bases, with 8 bases spanning the gap. CDR1 is SGHTA and CDR2 is FQGNSA in the germline V gene. CDR3 sequence reads: CASSPSIIYF. The CDR3 DNA sequence: TGTGCCAGCAGCCCCTCCATCATATATTTT. Supplemented by reference TRBV7-2 and TRBJ1-3, the full variable domain reads GAGVSQSPSNKVTEKGKDVELRCDPISGHTALYWYRQSLGQGLEFLIYFQGNSAPDKSGLPSDRFSAERTGGSVSTLTIQRTQQEDSAVYLCASSPSIIYFGEGSWLTVV.

This clonotype occurred a few times. J is TRBJ2-2 and V is TRBV20-1; the D is unclear. The ends were cut back, 3 bases at V and 4 bases at J, with 6 bases in the middle. The CDR3 spans 12 residues. Germline CDR1 and CDR2: DFQATT and SNEGSKA (reference sequence). CDR3 sequence reads: CSASRVTGELFF. The CDR3 DNA reads TGCAGTGCTAGCCGGGTCACCGGGGAGCTGTTTTTT.

The V and J genes are TRBV7-9 and TRBJ2-2; a weak D match, TRBD2 (6 bases). Trimming shortened V by 5 bases and J by 5 bases, and 18 bases separated the two germline ends. Germline V gene sequence: CDR1 SEHNR, CDR2 FQNEAQ (reference sequence). This CDR3 has 16 residues. CDR3 in DNA: TGTGCCAGCAGCGGCTGGGACTTGCTACCTACCGGGGAGCTGTTTTTT. Its protein is CASSGWDLLPTGELFF. Based on the CDR3 plus reference TRBV7-9 and TRBJ2-2, the full variable domain is DTGVSQNPRHKITKRGQNVTFRCDPISEHNRLYWYRQTLGQGPEFLTYFQNEAQLEKSRLLSDRFSAERPKGSFSTLEIQRTEQGDSAMYLCASSGWDLLPTGELFFGEGSRLTVL.

This chain connects TRBV5-1 to TRBJ2-7; tentative D call: TRBD2 (5 bases). Trimming took off 4 bases at V and 5 bases at J, with 16 bases between the two ends. This CDR3 is built from 14 residues. Per the germline V gene, CDR1 is SGHRS and CDR2 is YFSETQ. The CDR3 nucleotides read TGCGCCAGCAGCACGGGAAGTTTCGTCCACGAGCAGTACTTC. Its translation: CASSTGSFVHEQYF.

The rearrangement joins TRBV7-6 to TRBJ2-7, with D possibly called TRBD1 or TRBD2 (6 bases each). Germline CDR1 and CDR2: SGHVS and FNYEAQ. V shed 1 base and J shed 3 bases, with 13 bases lying between them. The CDR3 sequence is 15 residues long. CDR3 region: CASSLEGGGFYEQYF. The CDR3 nucleotides read TGTGCCAGCAGCTTAGAGGGGGGTGGGTTCTACGAGCAGTACTTC. Full variable domain (remainder filled in from reference TRBV7-6 and TRBJ2-7): GAGVSQSPRYKVTKRGQDVALRCDPISGHVSLYWYRQALGQGPEFLTYFNYEAQQDKSGLPNDRFSAERPEGSISTLTIQRTEQRDSAMYRCASSLEGGGFYEQYFGPGTRLTVT.

This clonotype was seen more than once but under ten times. V and J are TRBV12-3 or TRBV12-4 and TRBJ2-7; D gene uncertain. V lost 3 bases, J lost 5 bases, and 23 bases lay in between. The CDR3 sequence is 17 residues long. This chain's CDR3 is CASSLPLRTPTAHEQYF. The CDR3 coding sequence is TGTGCCAGCAGTTTGCCCCTTCGGACCCCCACGGCCCACGAGCAGTACTTC.

This clonotype was counted only a few times. The chain joins TRBV10-3 to TRBJ2-7; D is undetermined. The CDR3 runs 13 residues. Trimming took 0 bases from V and 7 from J, leaving 10 bases between them. Germline V CDR1 and CDR2: ENHRY, SYGVKD. The CDR3 spells CAISESRYNEQYF. The CDR3 DNA sequence: TGTGCCATCAGTGAGTCGAGGTACAATGAGCAGTACTTC.

In its sample, this clonotype was seen a few times. This chain links TRBV10-3 with TRBJ1-6; 9 positions agree with TRBD1. This CDR3 is built from 16 residues. Germline V lookup: CDR1 ENHRY, CDR2 SYGVKD. Germline trimming cut 3 bases from V and 4 bases from J; bases unmatched to any gene: 4. CDR3 DNA sequence: TGTGCCATCAGTGACCCTGGACAGGGGTATAATTCACCCCTCCACTTT. Encoded protein: CAISDPGQGYNSPLHF.

Ten or more counts support this clonotype. The chain recombines TRBV7-3 with TRBJ2-7; TRBD2 matches 8 bases. The CDR3 totals 15 residues. Per germline, CDR1 SGHTA and CDR2 FQGTGA. Germline trimming cut 5 bases from V and 2 bases from J; bases unmatched to any gene: 8. The CDR3 DNA follows: TGTGCCAGCAGCCAGGGGAGGCGGGGGGCCTACGAGCAGTACTTC. Amino acid sequence: CASSQGRRGAYEQYF.

On this clonotype itself: This clone may be a read error of a much larger clone one base away. The rearrangement joins TRBV19 to TRBJ1-6; D remains unclear. Germline V gene sequence: CDR1 LNHDA, CDR2 SQIVND (reference sequence). The CDR3 has 13 amino acids. CDR3 sequence (DNA): TGTGCCTGGAGTCAAAGCCCTAATCCACCCCTCCACTTT. As protein: CAWSQSPNPPLHF.

Regarding this clonotype: No conserved phenylalanine or tryptophan ends this CDR3, so it is likely a read error. The chain uses TRBV7-9 and TRBJ1-6; D is possibly TRBD1 (5 bases). Trimming took off 4 bases at V and 5 bases at J, with 15 bases between the two ends. CDR3 length: 16 residues. In germline, CDR1 is SEHNR, CDR2 FQNEAQ (reference sequence). The CDR3 loop is CASSSGRWGDNSPLHV. The CDR3 DNA sequence: TGTGCCAGCAGCTCAGGTCGTTGGGGGGATAATTCACCCCTCCACGTT.

A word on this clonotype: This may come from a read error, since a much larger clone is one base off. V gene TRBV7-2 combines with J gene TRBJ2-3; a possible D gene is TRBD2 (5 bases). Looked up from germline, CDR1 is SGHTA and CDR2 is FQGNSA. Trimming removed 4 bases at V and 0 bases at J, with 11 bases between. The CDR3 length is 15 residues. CDR3 nucleotides: TGTGCCAGCAGCTCCATGGGCGGGAGCACAGATACGCAGTATTTT. This sequence encodes CASSSMGGSTDTQYF.

To note about this clonotype: The conserved phenylalanine or tryptophan is not found at the CDR3 terminus, so this likely reflects a read error. Because the CDR3's place on the DNA is in doubt, the DNA is left out and the CDR3 is given as listed by TCRdb. The chain recombines TRBV6-5 with TRBJ1-6; the table assigns TRBD1, which was not confirmed against the DNA. The germline gives CDR1 MNHEY, CDR2 SVGAGI. The CDR3 has 12 residues if both end residues are counted. The CDR3 here is CASSYSPRGTHS.

This clonotype was seen repeatedly, ten times or more. The rearrangement links TRBV6-5 to TRBJ2-5; D is undetermined. The CDR3 has 13 amino acids. V lost 0 bases, J lost 5 bases, and 7 bases lay in between. Per the germline V gene, CDR1 is MNHEY and CDR2 is SVGAGI. CDR3 amino acids: CASSYSSRETQYF. CDR3 nucleotide sequence: TGTGCCAGCAGTTACTCGAGCCGGGAGACCCAGTACTTC.

This clonotype was picked up many times. J is TRBJ2-2 and V is TRBV7-3; D could derive from TRBD1 or TRBD2 (6 bases each). This CDR3 comprises 13 residues. The V and J ends lost 2 bases and 7 bases respectively, with 8 bases between them. CDR1 is SGHTA, CDR2 FQGTGA, per germline. The CDR3 sequence is CASSLGGGGELFF. The CDR3 DNA is TGTGCCAGCAGCTTAGGAGGGGGCGGGGAGCTGTTTTTT.

This chain joins TRBV20-1 and TRBJ2-7, with D possibly being TRBD2 (8 bases). Germline V CDR1 and CDR2: DFQATT, SNEGSKA (reference sequence). The V gene lost 5 bases and the J gene lost 2 bases, with 13 bases spanning the gap. The CDR3 totals 13 residues. CDR3 sequence reads: CSARGGTAYEQYF. Here the CDR3 DNA reads TGCAGTGCTCGGGGGGGGACAGCCTACGAGCAGTACTTC.

The gene calls are TRBV7-3 and TRBJ2-7, with unresolved D. Germline V CDR1 and CDR2: SGHTA, FQGTGA. CDR3 length equals 10 residues. V lost 2 bases, J lost 7 bases, and 3 bases lay in between. CDR3: CASSLLEQYF. The CDR3 DNA sequence: TGTGCCAGCAGCTTACTAGAGCAGTACTTC.

This chain joins TRBV5-1 and TRBJ1-1, with 8 bases fitting TRBD1. V was clipped by 4 bases and J by 4 bases; unmatched bases: 12. The CDR3 spans 16 residues. CDR1 and CDR2 from the germline V gene are SGHRS and YFSETQ. The CDR3: CASSRTTGGSVTEAFF. The CDR3, as DNA: TGCGCCAGCAGCCGGACCACAGGGGGTAGTGTCACTGAAGCTTTCTTT.

The V gene is TRBV29-1, the J gene TRBJ1-5, with a tentative D call TRBD1 (6 bases). V dropped 4 bases and J dropped 2 bases, with 12 bases sitting between them. CDR1 is SQVTM and CDR2 is ANQGSEA in the germline V gene. The CDR3 extends over 14 amino acids. The CDR3 is CSVVEAGGNQPQHF. CDR3 nucleotide sequence: TGCAGCGTTGTTGAGGCAGGGGGCAATCAGCCCCAGCATTTT.

This clonotype was counted ten times or more. This rearrangement joins TRBV20-1 to TRBJ2-2; D uncertain. Germline loops: CDR1 DFQATT, CDR2 SNEGSKA (reference sequence). Trimming took off 5 bases at V and 5 bases at J, with 15 bases between the two ends. The CDR3 is made up of 14 amino acids. The CDR3, as DNA: TGCAGTGCTTCCGGGCCACTGGCGACCGGGGAGCTGTTTTTT. It codes for CSASGPLATGELFF.